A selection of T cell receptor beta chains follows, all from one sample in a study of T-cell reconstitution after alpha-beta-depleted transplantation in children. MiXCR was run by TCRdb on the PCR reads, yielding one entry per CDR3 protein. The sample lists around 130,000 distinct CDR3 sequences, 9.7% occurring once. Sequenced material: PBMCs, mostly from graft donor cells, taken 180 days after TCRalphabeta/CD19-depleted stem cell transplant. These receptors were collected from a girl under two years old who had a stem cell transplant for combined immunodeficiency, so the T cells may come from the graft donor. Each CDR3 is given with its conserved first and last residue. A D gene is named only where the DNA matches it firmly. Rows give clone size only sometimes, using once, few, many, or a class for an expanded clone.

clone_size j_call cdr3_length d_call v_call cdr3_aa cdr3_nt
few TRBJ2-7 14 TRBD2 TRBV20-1 CSAITSGRSYEQYF TGCAGTGCTATTACTAGCGGGAGATCGTATGAGCAGTACTTC
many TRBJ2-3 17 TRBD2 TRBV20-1 CSARDFGLAGVTDTQYF TGCAGTGCTAGAGATTTCGGACTAGCGGGGGTCACAGATACGCAGTATTTT
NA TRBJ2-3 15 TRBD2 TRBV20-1 CSAMGLAGYPDTQYF TGCAGTGCTATGGGACTAGCGGGTTATCCAGATACGCAGTATTTT
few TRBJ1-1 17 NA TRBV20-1 CSARDPWRGLVNTEAFF TGCAGTGCTAGAGATCCCTGGAGAGGGTTAGTGAACACTGAAGCTTTCTTT
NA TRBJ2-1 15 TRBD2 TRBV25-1 CASSEGGRAYNEQFF TGTGCCAGCAGTGAAGGCGGGAGGGCCTACAATGAGCAGTTCTTC
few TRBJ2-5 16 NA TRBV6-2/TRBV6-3 CASSSPPGDRQETQYF TGTGCCAGCAGCTCCCCGCCAGGGGATCGGCAAGAGACCCAGTACTTC
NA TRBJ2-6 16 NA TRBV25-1 CASSNYRARGANVLTF TGTGCCAGCAGTAACTACAGGGCGCGGGGGGCCAACGTCCTGACTTTC
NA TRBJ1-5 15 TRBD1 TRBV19 CASSIGQGASQPQHF TGTGCCAGTAGTATCGGACAGGGGGCGAGCCAGCCCCAGCATTTT
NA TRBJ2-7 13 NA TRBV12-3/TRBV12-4 CDSSLRQHNEQYF TGTGACAGCAGTTTAAGACAGCACAACGAGCAGTACTTC
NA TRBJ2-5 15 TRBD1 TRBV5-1 CASSAASGGAGTQYF TGCGCCAGCAGCGCGGCATCAGGGGGCGCTGGGACCCAGTACTTC
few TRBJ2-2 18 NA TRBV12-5 CASGLRRLGAPNTGELFF TGTGCTAGTGGTTTGCGCCGTCTAGGGGCCCCGAACACCGGGGAGCTGTTTTTT
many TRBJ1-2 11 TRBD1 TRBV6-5 CASGTGTGYTF TGTGCCAGCGGGACAGGGACCGGCTACACCTTC
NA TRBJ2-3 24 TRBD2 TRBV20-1 CSARDPKKPGLAGVLRSSTDTQYF TGCAGTGCTAGAGATCCAAAAAAACCGGGACTAGCGGGAGTATTGCGTTCTAGCACAGATACGCAGTATTTT
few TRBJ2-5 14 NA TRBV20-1 CSAPPGLVYETQYF TGCAGTGCTCCACCCGGCTTGGTTTACGAGACCCAGTACTTC
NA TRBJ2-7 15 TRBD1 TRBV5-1 CASSLKDRGSYEQYF TGCGCCAGCAGCTTGAAAGACAGGGGATCCTACGAGCAGTACTTC
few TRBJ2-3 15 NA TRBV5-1 CASSLTGVSTDTQYF TGCGCCAGCAGCTTGACGGGGGTCAGCACAGATACGCAGTATTTT
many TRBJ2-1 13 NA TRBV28 CAIARGYHNEQFF TGTGCCATAGCGAGGGGGTACCACAATGAGCAGTTCTTC
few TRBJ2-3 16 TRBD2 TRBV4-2 CASSQGLAGITDTQYF TGTGCCAGCAGCCAAGGGCTAGCGGGAATCACAGATACGCAGTATTTT
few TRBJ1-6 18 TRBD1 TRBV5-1 CASSLGQGLSSYNSPLHF TGCGCCAGCAGCCTCGGACAGGGCCTGAGCTCCTATAATTCACCCCTCCACTTT
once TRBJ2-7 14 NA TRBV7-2 CASSLAGFMAEQYF TGTGCCAGCAGCTTAGCAGGCTTTATGGCCGAGCAGTACTTC
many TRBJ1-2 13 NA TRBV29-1 CSVGVGQIYGYTF TGCAGCGTTGGGGTGGGCCAGATCTATGGCTACACCTTC
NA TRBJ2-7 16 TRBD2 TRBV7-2 CASSKFPSGGYYEQYF TGTGCCAGCAGCAAGTTCCCAAGCGGGGGATACTACGAGCAGTACTTC
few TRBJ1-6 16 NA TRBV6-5 CASSYGQGTYNSPLHF TGTGCCAGCAGTTACGGCCAGGGCACCTATAATTCACCCCTCCACTTT
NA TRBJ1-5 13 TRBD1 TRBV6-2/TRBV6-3 CASTLQGHQPQHF TGTGCCAGCACCTTACAGGGGCATCAGCCCCAGCATTTT
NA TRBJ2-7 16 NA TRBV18 CASSPPNSPGSMEQYF TGTGCCAGCTCACCACCTAACAGCCCAGGGTCGATGGAGCAGTACTTC
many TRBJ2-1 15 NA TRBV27 CASSWFGSIDNEQFF TGTGCCAGCAGTTGGTTCGGGAGTATCGACAATGAGCAGTTCTTC
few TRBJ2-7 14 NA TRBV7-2 CASSLVGTTYEQYF TGTGCCAGCAGCTTAGTGGGGACCACCTACGAGCAGTACTTC
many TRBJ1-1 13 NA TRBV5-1 CASSRGTGTEAFF TGCGCCAGCAGCCGAGGGACGGGGACTGAAGCTTTCTTT
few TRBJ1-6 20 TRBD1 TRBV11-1 CASSFLISGGAPGQNSPLHF TGTGCCAGCAGCTTTCTAATTTCAGGGGGGGCCCCTGGCCAAAATTCACCCCTCCACTTT
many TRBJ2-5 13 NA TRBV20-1 CSARGDIQETQYF TGCAGTGCTAGAGGCGACATCCAAGAGACCCAGTACTTC
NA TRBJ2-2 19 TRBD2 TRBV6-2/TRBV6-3 CASSYSASGGDSNTGELFF TGTGCCAGCAGTTACTCGGCTAGCGGGGGCGACTCGAACACCGGGGAGCTGTTTTTT
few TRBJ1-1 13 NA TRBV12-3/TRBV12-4 CASSLEADSRAFF TGTGCCAGCAGTTTAGAGGCGGACAGTCGAGCTTTCTTT
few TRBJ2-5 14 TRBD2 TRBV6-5 CASRVGWGGETQYF TGTGCCAGCAGAGTGGGGTGGGGGGGGGAGACCCAGTACTTC
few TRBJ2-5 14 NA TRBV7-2 CASSRPRDQETQYF TGTGCCAGCAGCCGTCCAAGGGATCAAGAGACCCAGTACTTC
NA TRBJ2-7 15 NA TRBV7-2 CASSSMPGESYEQYF TGTGCCAGCAGCTCTATGCCGGGCGAATCCTACGAGCAGTACTTC
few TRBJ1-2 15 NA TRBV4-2 CASSQDRGGDYGYTF TGTGCCAGCAGCCAAGACAGAGGGGGGGACTATGGCTACACCTTC
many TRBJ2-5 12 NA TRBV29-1 CSVDYSQETQYF TGCAGCGTTGATTACAGCCAAGAGACCCAGTACTTC
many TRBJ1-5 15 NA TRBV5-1 CASSLGGLSNQPQHF TGCGCCAGCAGCTTGGGTGGACTTAGCAATCAGCCCCAGCATTTT
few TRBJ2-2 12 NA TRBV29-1 CSGGANTGELFF TGCAGCGGGGGAGCGAACACCGGGGAGCTGTTTTTT
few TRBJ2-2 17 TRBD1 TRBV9 CASLAFHGQGRPGELFF TGTGCCAGCCTGGCTTTTCACGGACAGGGGAGACCCGGGGAGCTGTTTTTT
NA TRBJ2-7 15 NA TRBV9 CASSVAEGAGDEQYF TGTGCCAGCAGCGTAGCGGAGGGGGCAGGGGACGAGCAGTACTTC
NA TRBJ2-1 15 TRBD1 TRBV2 CASNLQGPSYNEQFF TGTGCCAGCAATCTACAGGGGCCCTCCTACAATGAGCAGTTCTTC
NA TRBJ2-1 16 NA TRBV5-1 CASSPNAGLGVNEQFF TGCGCCAGCAGCCCCAACGCAGGCCTAGGGGTCAATGAGCAGTTCTTC
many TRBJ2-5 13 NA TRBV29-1 CSVEVRRGETQYF TGCAGCGTTGAAGTGCGGAGGGGAGAGACCCAGTACTTC
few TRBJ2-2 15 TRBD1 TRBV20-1 CSARGQGWNTGELFF TGCAGTGCTAGAGGACAGGGCTGGAACACCGGGGAGCTGTTTTTT
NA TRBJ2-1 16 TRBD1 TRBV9 CASSWGQFSSYNEQFF TGTGCCAGCAGTTGGGGACAGTTTAGCTCCTACAATGAGCAGTTCTTC
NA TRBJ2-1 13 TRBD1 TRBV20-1 CSARDPGTGGRFF TGCAGTGCTAGAGATCCCGGGACAGGGGGTCGGTTCTTC
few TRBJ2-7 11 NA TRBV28 CASTHLYEQYF TGTGCCAGCACTCATCTATACGAGCAGTACTTC
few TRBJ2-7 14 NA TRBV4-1 CASSQRPGAQEQYF TGCGCCAGCAGCCAACGTCCGGGAGCCCAGGAGCAGTACTTC
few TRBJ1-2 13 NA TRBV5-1 CASSLGPRTGYTF TGCGCCAGCAGCTTGGGCCCTAGGACTGGCTACACCTTC
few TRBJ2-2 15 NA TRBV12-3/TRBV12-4 CASSAGSPGTGELFF TGTGCCAGCAGTGCCGGGTCTCCGGGAACCGGGGAGCTGTTTTTT
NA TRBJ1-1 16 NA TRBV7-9 CASSLGKGGDHTEAFF TGTGCCAGCAGCTTAGGGAAGGGGGGAGATCACACTGAAGCTTTCTTT
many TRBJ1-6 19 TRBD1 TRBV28 CASSPAGDRGASYNSPLHF TGTGCCAGCAGCCCGGCGGGGGACAGGGGTGCCTCCTATAATTCACCCCTCCACTTT
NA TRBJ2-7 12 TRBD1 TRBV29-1 CSVGQAGSEQYF TGCAGCGTGGGACAGGCAGGTTCCGAGCAGTACTTC
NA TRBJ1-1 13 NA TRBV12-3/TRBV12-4 CASGSNRKTEAFF TGTGCCAGCGGATCTAACAGAAAAACTGAAGCTTTCTTT